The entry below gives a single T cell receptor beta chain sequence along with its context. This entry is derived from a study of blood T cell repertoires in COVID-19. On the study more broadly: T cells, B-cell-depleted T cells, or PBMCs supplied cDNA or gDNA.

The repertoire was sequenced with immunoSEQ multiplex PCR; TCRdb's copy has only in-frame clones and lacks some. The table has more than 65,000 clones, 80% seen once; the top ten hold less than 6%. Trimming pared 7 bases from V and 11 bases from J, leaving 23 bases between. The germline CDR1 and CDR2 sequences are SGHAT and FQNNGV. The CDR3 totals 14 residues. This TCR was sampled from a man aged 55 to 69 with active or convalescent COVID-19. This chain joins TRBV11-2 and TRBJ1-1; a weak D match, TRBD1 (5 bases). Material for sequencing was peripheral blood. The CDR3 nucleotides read TGTGCCAGCACCCTTAAAACGGAGGGGAGGAGGGCTTTCTTT. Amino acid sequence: CASTLKTEGRRAFF.